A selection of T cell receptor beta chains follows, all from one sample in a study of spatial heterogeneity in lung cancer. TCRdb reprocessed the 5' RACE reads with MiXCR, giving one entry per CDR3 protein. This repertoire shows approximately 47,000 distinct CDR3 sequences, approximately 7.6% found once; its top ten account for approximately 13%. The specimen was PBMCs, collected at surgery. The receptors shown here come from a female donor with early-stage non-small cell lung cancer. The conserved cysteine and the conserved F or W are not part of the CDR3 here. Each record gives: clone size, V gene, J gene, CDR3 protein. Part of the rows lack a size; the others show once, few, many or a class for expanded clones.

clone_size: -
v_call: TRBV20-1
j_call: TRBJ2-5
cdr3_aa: SALQRGETQY

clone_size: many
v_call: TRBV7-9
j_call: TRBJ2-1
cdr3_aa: ASTRGNGEQF

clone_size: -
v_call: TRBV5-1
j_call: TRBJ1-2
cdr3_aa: ASSPSGTPRYGYT

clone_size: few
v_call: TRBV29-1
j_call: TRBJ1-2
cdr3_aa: SVETPGSNYGYT

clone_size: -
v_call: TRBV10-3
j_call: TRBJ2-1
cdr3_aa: AISRTSGGDNEQF

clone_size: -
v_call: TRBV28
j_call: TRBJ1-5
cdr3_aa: ASRDSGWEQPQH

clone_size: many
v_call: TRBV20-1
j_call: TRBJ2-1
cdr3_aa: SARAPLPQHNEQF

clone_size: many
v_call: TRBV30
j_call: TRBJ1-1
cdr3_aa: AWSGDRGPEAF

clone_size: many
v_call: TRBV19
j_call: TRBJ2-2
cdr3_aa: ATSRWGGIDTGELF

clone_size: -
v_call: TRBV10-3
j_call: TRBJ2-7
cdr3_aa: ATSTGTGSEQY

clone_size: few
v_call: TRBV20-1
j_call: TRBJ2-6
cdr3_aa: SARDFRGSGANVLT

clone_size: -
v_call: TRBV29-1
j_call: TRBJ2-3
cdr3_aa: SAGGNNQAGDTQY

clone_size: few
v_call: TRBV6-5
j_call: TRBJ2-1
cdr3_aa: ASRRTSGEAYNEQF

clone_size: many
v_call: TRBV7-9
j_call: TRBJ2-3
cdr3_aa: ASSYGQAPDTQY

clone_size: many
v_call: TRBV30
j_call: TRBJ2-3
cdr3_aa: AWSRRGAGTQY

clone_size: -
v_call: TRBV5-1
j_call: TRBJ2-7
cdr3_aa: ASSLSPGGSYEQY

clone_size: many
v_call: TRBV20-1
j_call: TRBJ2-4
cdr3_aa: SARQTSGGVKNIQY

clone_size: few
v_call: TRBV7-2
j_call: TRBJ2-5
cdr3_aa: ASTGRGAETQY

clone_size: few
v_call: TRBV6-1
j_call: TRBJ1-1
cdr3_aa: ASSDYRRQNTEAF

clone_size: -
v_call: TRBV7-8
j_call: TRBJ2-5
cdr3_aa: ASSIDSKPEY

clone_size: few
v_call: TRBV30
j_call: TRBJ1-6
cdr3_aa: AWRRSSYNSPLH

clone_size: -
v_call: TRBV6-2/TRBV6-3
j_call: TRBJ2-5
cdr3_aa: ASSYPPDVQETQY

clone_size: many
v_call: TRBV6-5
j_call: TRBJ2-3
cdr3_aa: ASRGMGTDTQY

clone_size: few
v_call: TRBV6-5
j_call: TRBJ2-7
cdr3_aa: ASRPPGPRSYEQY